This entry is about one T cell receptor beta chain. Its target is not known. Primers included in the PCR were 60 Vbeta and 13 Jbeta primers. The method was immunoSEQ multiplex PCR; TCRdb's version includes in-frame clones alone and lacks a portion of them. The table lists about 120,000 clones, around 80% of them singletons. The data stem from a study of cytomegalovirus exposure and HLA in healthy donors. CDR3 size: 11 residues. V was clipped by 6 bases and J by 7 bases, with 6 bases between them. Germline CDR1 is MNHEY and CDR2 is SMNVEV (reference sequence). Whole-study findings and limits: It has been reported that TCR beta sequences accurately predicted the HLA-A and HLA-B alleles of most subjects.

This TCR was recovered from a man between 25 and 39 years old in good health and CMV-seronegative. Sequencing was done on a sample of PBMCs. The chain joins TRBV27 to TRBJ2-2; D is ambiguous. The CDR3 DNA sequence: TGTGCCAGCAGACGGAGCGGGGAGCTGTTTTTT. Protein product: CASRRSGELFF.